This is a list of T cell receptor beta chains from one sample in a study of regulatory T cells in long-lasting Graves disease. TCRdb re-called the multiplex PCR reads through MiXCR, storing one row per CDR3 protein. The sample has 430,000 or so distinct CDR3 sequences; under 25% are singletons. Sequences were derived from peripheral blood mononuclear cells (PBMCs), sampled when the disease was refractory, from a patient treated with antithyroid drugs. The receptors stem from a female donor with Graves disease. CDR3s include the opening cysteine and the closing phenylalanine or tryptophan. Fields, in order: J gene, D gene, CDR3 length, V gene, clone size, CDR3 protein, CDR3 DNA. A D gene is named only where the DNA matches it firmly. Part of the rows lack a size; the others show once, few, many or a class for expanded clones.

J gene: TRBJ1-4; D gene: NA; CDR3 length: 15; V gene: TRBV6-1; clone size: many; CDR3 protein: CASSIQVAANEKLFF; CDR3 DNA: TGTGCCAGCAGTATACAGGTTGCGGCTAATGAAAAACTGTTTTTT
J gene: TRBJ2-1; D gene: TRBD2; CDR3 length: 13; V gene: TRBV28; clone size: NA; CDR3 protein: CASSRRLAGAQFF; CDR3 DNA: TGTGCCAGCAGCCGTAGACTAGCGGGAGCTCAGTTCTTC
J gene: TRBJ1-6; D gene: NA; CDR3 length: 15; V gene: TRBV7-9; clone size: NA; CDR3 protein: CASSLISGSLSPLHF; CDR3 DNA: TGTGCCAGCAGCTTAATATCAGGGAGTTTGTCACCCCTCCACTTT
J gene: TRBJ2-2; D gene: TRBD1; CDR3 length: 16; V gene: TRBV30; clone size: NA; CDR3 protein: CAWRRTGGTNTGELFF; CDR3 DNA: TGTGCCTGGAGAAGGACAGGGGGAACCAACACCGGGGAGCTGTTTTTT
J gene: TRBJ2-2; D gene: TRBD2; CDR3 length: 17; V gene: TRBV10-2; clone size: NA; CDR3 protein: CASSGTSGSLNTGELFF; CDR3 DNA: TGCGCCAGCAGTGGTACTAGCGGGAGTCTGAACACCGGGGAGCTGTTTTTT
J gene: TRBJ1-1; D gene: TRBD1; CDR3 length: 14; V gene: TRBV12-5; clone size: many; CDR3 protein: CASGSLTGGTEAFF; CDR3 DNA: TGTGCTAGTGGTTCCCTTACAGGGGGCACTGAAGCTTTCTTT
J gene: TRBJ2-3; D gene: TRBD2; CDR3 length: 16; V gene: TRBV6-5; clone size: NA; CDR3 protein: CASRGVAGEGADTQYF; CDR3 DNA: TGTGCCAGCAGGGGGGTAGCGGGAGAGGGCGCAGATACGCAGTATTTT
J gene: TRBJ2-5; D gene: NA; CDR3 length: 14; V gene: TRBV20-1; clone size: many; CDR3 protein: CSAPRDNTQETQYF; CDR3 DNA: TGCAGTGCTCCCCGGGACAACACTCAAGAGACCCAGTACTTC
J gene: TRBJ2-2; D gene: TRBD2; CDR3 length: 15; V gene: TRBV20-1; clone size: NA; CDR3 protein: CSAVLAGGGTGELFF; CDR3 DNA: TGCAGTGCTGTACTAGCGGGAGGGGGAACCGGGGAGCTGTTTTTT
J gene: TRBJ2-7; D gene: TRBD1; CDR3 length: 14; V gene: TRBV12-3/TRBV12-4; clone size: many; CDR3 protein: CASSGQAVAYEQYF; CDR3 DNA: TGTGCCAGCAGTGGACAGGCGGTAGCTTACGAGCAGTACTTC
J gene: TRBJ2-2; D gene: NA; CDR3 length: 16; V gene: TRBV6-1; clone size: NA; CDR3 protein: CASSTVRVLHTGELFF; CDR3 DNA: TGTGCCAGCAGTACCGTGAGGGTACTGCACACCGGGGAGCTGTTTTTT
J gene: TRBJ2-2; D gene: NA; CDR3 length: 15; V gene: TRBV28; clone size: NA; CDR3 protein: CASSSPGQNTGELFF; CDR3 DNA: TGTGCCAGCAGTTCGCCGGGACAGAACACCGGGGAGCTGTTTTTT
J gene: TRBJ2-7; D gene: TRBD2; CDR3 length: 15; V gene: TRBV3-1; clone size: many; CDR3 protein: CASSGRTSGDYEQYF; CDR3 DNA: TGTGCCAGCAGCGGAAGGACTAGCGGAGACTACGAGCAGTACTTC
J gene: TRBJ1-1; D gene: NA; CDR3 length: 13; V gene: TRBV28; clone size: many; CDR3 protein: CATRGESNTEAFF; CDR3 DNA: TGTGCCACTCGGGGTGAGTCGAACACTGAAGCTTTCTTT
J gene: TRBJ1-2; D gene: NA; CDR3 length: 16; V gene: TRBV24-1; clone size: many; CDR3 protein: CATSDPLSGDVDGYTF; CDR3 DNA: TGTGCCACCAGTGATCCTCTTTCAGGGGATGTTGATGGCTACACCTTC
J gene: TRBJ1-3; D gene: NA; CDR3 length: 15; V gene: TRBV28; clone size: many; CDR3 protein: CASSQGGSTGNTIYF; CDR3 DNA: TGTGCCAGCAGCCAGGGAGGCTCGACTGGAAACACCATATATTTT
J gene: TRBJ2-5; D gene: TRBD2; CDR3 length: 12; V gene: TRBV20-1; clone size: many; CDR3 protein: CSARGTTIPQYF; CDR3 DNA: TGCAGTGCCCGCGGGACTACCATTCCCCAGTACTTC
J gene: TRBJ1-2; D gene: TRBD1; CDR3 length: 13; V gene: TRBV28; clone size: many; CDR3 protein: CASIPGQGAGYTF; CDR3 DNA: TGTGCCAGCATCCCGGGACAGGGGGCTGGCTACACCTTC
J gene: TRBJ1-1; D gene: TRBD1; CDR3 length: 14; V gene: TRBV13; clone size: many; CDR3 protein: CASSPSGRGHGAFF; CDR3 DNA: TGTGCCAGCAGCCCCTCGGGCAGGGGGCATGGAGCTTTCTTT
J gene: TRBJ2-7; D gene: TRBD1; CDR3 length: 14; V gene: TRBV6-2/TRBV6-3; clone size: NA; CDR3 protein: CASSYGQGVDEQYF; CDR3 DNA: TGTGCCAGCAGCTACGGACAGGGAGTTGACGAGCAGTACTTC